Below are 21 T cell receptor beta chains sequenced from a single sample in a study of beta chain features in type 1 diabetes. General study points: Moderate but significant shortening of TCRB CDR3s was recorded in all four CD4+ subsets from Type 1 diabetes patients.

As every portion of the isolated RNA was reverse transcribed, the sequencing read expressed TCRB transcripts. The repertoire was sequenced with immunoSEQ multiplex PCR; TCRdb's copy has only in-frame clones and lacks some. The table lists roughly 340,000 clones, 10% to 15% of them singletons, with approximately 0.011% in the top ten. Which antigens these TCRs recognize remains unknown. Sequencing was performed on naive CD4+ T cells from blood. The source of these receptors is a woman under 30 with type 1 diabetes.

This clone has only a few counts. The V gene is TRBV5-1, the J gene TRBJ2-3, with D possibly being TRBD1 (7 bases). V was shortened by 2 bases and J by 3 bases, with 16 bases between the two germline ends. The CDR3 is 16 residues long. Germline V gene data show CDR1 as SGHRS and CDR2 as YFSETQ. CDR3 DNA: TGCGCCAGCAGCTTCTGGAGACAGGGAGGAACAGATACGCAGTATTTT. Translated: CASSFWRQGGTDTQYF.

V usage is TRBV11-2 and J usage is TRBJ2-5, with a tentative D call TRBD1 (5 bases). CDR3 length: 14 residues. V was clipped by 1 base and J by 0 bases, with 6 bases between them. The germline V gene encodes CDR1 SGHAT and CDR2 FQNNGV. CDR3 residues: CASSLGTNQETQYF. CDR3 bases: TGTGCCAGCAGCTTAGGGACAAACCAAGAGACCCAGTACTTC.

As for this clone: Other nucleotide sequences in the sample specify the same CDR3. The chain carries TRBV18 and TRBJ2-5, with no clear D. Trimming removed 4 bases at V and 2 bases at J, with 8 bases between. In germline, CDR1 is KGHSH, CDR2 LQKENI. CDR3 length: 13 residues. The CDR3 is CASSLDRQETQYF. The DNA of the CDR3 is TGTGCCAGCTCACTAGATCGGCAAGAGACCCAGTACTTC.

The gene calls are TRBV18 and TRBJ2-7; maybe TRBD1 (6 bases). Germline V gene data show CDR1 as KGHSH and CDR2 as LQKENI. The germline V and J ends were trimmed by 6 bases and 4 bases, with 16 bases remaining between them. The CDR3 sequence is 14 residues long. The CDR3 sequence is CASSFTQGTYEQYF. CDR3 nucleotide sequence: TGTGCCAGCTCCTTTACACAGGGAACGTACGAGCAGTACTTC.

The V call is TRBV20-1, the J call TRBJ1-5; unclear D gene. Germline V gene data show CDR1 as DFQATT and CDR2 as SNEGSKA (reference sequence). The CDR3 sequence is 10 residues long. CDR3 region: CRSDRQPQHF. The CDR3 DNA is TGCAGGAGCGATCGTCAGCCCCAGCATTTT.

This clone was seen a handful of times. This chain joins TRBV29-1 and TRBJ2-5; 8 nucleotides align to TRBD2. TRBJ2-7 explains the end of the DNA better; the J call may be wrong. The V gene's germline CDR1 is SQVTM and CDR2 ANQGSEA. The CDR3 spans 12 residues. The CDR3 reads CSVMAGGHEQYF. The CDR3 DNA is TGCAGCGTTATGGCGGGGGGCCACGAGCAGTACTTC.

In DNA form, the CDR3 reads TGTGCCAGCAGCATTGACATGAGCTACGAGCAGTACTTC. It is translated as CASSIDMSYEQYF. The chain links TRBV7-8 to TRBJ2-7, with D unclear. V lost 5 bases, J lost 3 bases, and 11 bases lay in between. The CDR3 runs 13 residues. Germline V gives CDR1 SGHVS, CDR2 FQNEAQ. Using reference TRBV7-8 and TRBJ2-7 for the parts outside the CDR3, the full variable domain is GAGVSQSPRYKVAKRGQDVALRCDPISGHVSLFWYQQALGQGPEFLTYFQNEAQLDKSGLPSDRFFAERPEGSVSTLKIQRTQQEDSAVYLCASSIDMSYEQYFGPGTRLTVT.

The rearrangement uses TRBV19 and TRBJ2-2; D is ambiguous. This CDR3 is 12 amino acids long. Trimming took off 10 bases at V and 6 bases at J, with 12 bases between the two ends. Per germline, CDR1 LNHDA and CDR2 SQIVND (reference sequence). The CDR3 DNA follows: TGTGCCATCCGAAGAGAAGCCGGGGAGCTGTTTTTT. Translating it yields CAIRREAGELFF.

This clone was seen a few times. The chain joins TRBV4-3 to TRBJ2-1; D is ambiguous. The germline gives CDR1 LGHNA, CDR2 YSLEER. The CDR3 is made up of 12 amino acids. V was clipped by 0 bases and J by 10 bases, with 7 bases between them. The CDR3 region is CASSQEVGEQFF. The DNA for the CDR3 is TGCGCCAGCAGCCAAGAGGTCGGGGAGCAGTTCTTC.

The chain combines TRBV7-3 with TRBJ2-1; TRBD2 matches at 12 bases. Trimming removed 4 bases from V and 9 bases from J; junction bases left unmatched: 10. Germline CDR1 is SGHTA and CDR2 is FQGTGA. The CDR3 has 16 amino acids. DNA of the CDR3: TGTGCCAGCAGCTCCCCCGGACTAGCGGGGTCGGGTGAGCAGTTCTTC. Translated: CASSSPGLAGSGEQFF.

J is TRBJ2-5 and V is TRBV7-2; weak D call: TRBD2 (7 bases). The CDR3 has 15 amino acids. Deletions cut 5 bases from V and 5 bases from J, with 18 bases between. The germline CDR1 and CDR2 sequences are SGHTA and FQGNSA. CDR3 coding DNA: TGTGCCAGCAGCCGAGGGGGGGGAGGGCGGGAGACCCAGTACTTC. It is translated as CASSRGGGGRETQYF.

In this sample, this clone turned up a few times. The genes are TRBV15 and TRBJ2-6; D remains ambiguous. The CDR3 contains 15 residues. V lost 0 bases to trimming and J lost 4 bases, with 7 bases between them. Germline CDR1 is LNHNV and CDR2 is YYDKDF (reference sequence). CDR3 bases: TGTGCCACCAGCAGAGATCCTCTGGGGGCCAACGTCCTGACTTTC. Its protein product is CATSRDPLGANVLTF.

This clone has a handful of counts. This rearrangement joins TRBV25-1 to TRBJ2-5; the match to TRBD2 covers 10 bases. Germline assignment: CDR1 MGHDK and CDR2 SYGVNS. This CDR3 has 14 amino acids. The V gene end was trimmed by 8 bases and the J gene end by 5 bases; junction bases not matched to a gene: 8. The CDR3 region is CASVLAGGGETQYF. Written as DNA, the CDR3 is TGTGCCAGCGTCTTAGCGGGAGGTGGGGAGACCCAGTACTTC.

This clone has just a few counts. The gene calls are TRBV5-1 and TRBJ2-7; D is possibly TRBD2 (7 bases). V lost 0 bases and J 5 bases, leaving 12 bases between the germline ends. The CDR3 sequence is 14 residues long. From germline, CDR1 is SGHRS and CDR2 YFSETQ. CDR3 amino acids: CASSLDREGNEQYF. DNA of the CDR3: TGCGCCAGCAGCTTGGACAGGGAGGGAAACGAGCAGTACTTC.

The CDR3 region is CASRDPGIYGYTF. The CDR3 DNA reads TGTGCCAGCAGGGATCCAGGGATCTATGGCTACACCTTC. The chain couples TRBV6-5 to TRBJ1-2, with D perhaps matching TRBD1 (5 bases). The V and J ends lost 6 bases and 4 bases respectively, with 12 bases between them. Germline V gene lookup returns CDR1 MNHEY and CDR2 SVGAGI. This CDR3 has 13 residues.

This clone was seen only a few times. The V gene is TRBV19, the J gene TRBJ2-1, with D maybe TRBD2 (5 bases). Trimming took off 1 base at V and 0 bases at J, with 10 bases between the two ends. CDR1 and CDR2 (germline): LNHDA, SQIVND (reference sequence). The CDR3 is made up of 16 amino acids. CDR3 sequence (DNA): TGTGCCAGTAGTATAGTGGACGGAGGCTCCTACAATGAGCAGTTCTTC. Residues: CASSIVDGGSYNEQFF. Using reference TRBV19 and TRBJ2-1 for the parts outside the CDR3, the full variable domain is DGGITQSPKYLFRKEGQNVTLSCEQNLNHDAMYWYRQDPGQGLRLIYYSQIVNDFQKGDIAEGYSVSREKKESFPLTVTSAQKNPTAFYLCASSIVDGGSYNEQFFGPGTRLTVL.

The V and J genes are TRBV6-1 and TRBJ1-5, with D maybe TRBD1 (6 bases). Per the germline V gene, CDR1 is MNHNS and CDR2 is SASEGT. The CDR3 has 13 amino acids. V lost 7 bases and J lost 0, with 7 bases in between. CDR3 amino acids: CASNRDSNQPQHF. CDR3 DNA: TGTGCCAGCAACAGGGATAGCAATCAGCCCCAGCATTTT.

This clone was seen more than once but under ten times. The chain joins TRBV7-9 to TRBJ2-7; 8 bases fit TRBD2. Germline CDR1 is SEHNR and CDR2 is FQNEAQ (reference sequence). V shed 0 bases, J shed 5 bases, and the junction held 6 bases outside the gene matches. The CDR3 runs to 15 residues. The CDR3 spells CASSLALSGGHEQYF. The CDR3 bases are TGTGCCAGCAGCTTAGCCTTAAGCGGGGGCCACGAGCAGTACTTC. Full variable domain (outside the CDR3, taken from reference TRBV7-9 and TRBJ2-7): DTGVSQNPRHKITKRGQNVTFRCDPISEHNRLYWYRQTLGQGPEFLTYFQNEAQLEKSRLLSDRFSAERPKGSFSTLEIQRTEQGDSAMYLCASSLALSGGHEQYFGPGTRLTVT.

Here the CDR3 reads CASSLWDSSSYEQYF. DNA for the CDR3: TGTGCCAGCAGCTTGTGGGACAGCAGCTCCTACGAGCAGTACTTC. This chain uses TRBV11-3 with TRBJ2-7, with 7 bases fitting TRBD1. The ends lost 3 bases at V and 0 bases at J; junction bases unmatched: 5. Germline V CDR1 and CDR2: SGHNT, YENEEA. The CDR3 is 15 amino acids.

The chain recombines TRBV18 with TRBJ2-5; D is perhaps TRBD2 (6 bases). The CDR3 consists of 14 residues. Germline CDR1 KGHSH, CDR2 LQKENI. Deletions cut 3 bases from V and 1 base from J, with 9 bases between. This CDR3 reads CASSPLLAQETQYF. In DNA, the CDR3 is TGTGCCAGCTCACCCCTACTAGCCCAAGAGACCCAGTACTTC.

The table lists this clone with a few counts. J is TRBJ2-3 and V is TRBV28; 9 nucleotides line up with TRBD2. Germline V gives CDR1 MDHEN, CDR2 SYDVKM. The CDR3 is 15 amino acids. J gave up 1 base and V 5 bases, and 4 bases lay outside the gene matches. The chain's CDR3 is CASSNPSGGTDTQYF. The CDR3 DNA reads TGTGCCAGCAGTAATCCTAGCGGGGGCACAGATACGCAGTATTTT.